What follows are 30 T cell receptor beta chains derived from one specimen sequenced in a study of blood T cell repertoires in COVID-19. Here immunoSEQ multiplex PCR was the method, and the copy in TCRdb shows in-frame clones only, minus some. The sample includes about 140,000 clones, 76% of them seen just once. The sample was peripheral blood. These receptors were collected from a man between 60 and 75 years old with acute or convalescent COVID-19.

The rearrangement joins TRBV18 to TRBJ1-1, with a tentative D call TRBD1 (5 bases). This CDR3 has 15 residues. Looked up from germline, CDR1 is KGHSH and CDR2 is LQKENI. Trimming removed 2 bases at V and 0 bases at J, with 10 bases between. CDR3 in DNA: TGTGCCAGCTCACCAAGCAGGGCTCTGAACACTGAAGCTTTCTTT. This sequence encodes CASSPSRALNTEAFF.

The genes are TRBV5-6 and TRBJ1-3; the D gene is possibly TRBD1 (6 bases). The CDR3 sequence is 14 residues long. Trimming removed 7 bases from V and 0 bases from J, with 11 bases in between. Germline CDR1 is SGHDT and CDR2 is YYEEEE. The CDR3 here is CASANRVSGNTIYF. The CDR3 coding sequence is TGTGCCAGCGCAAACAGGGTCTCTGGAAACACCATATATTTT. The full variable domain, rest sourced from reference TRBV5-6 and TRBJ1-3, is DAGVTQSPTHLIKTRGQQVTLRCSPKSGHDTVSWYQQALGQGPQFIFQYYEEEERQRGNFPDRFSGHQFPNYSSELNVNALLLGDSALYLCASANRVSGNTIYFGEGSWLTVV.

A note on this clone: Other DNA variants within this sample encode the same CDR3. The CDR3 region has the DNA TGCGCCAGCAGCTTGGGACAGGGGGGAGAGCAGTACTTC. As protein: CASSLGQGGEQYF. This rearrangement joins TRBV5-1 to TRBJ2-7; 9 bases agree with TRBD1. The germline V gene has CDR1 SGHRS and CDR2 YFSETQ. The CDR3 has 13 residues. V shed 0 bases and J 7 bases; nucleotides not matched to a gene: 2.

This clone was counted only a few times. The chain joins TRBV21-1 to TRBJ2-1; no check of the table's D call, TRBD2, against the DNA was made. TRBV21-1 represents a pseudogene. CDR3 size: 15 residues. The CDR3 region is CARFVAPSSYNEQFF. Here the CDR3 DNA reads TGTGCCAGGTTTGTCGCGCCGAGCTCCTACAATGAGCAGTTCTTC.

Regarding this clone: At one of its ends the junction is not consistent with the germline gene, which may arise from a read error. The CDR3, as DNA: TGCGCCAGCAGCCACCCTAGCGGGAGGGCCGGGGAGAACGCCGGGGAGCTGTTTTTT. This sequence encodes CASSHPSGRAGENAGELFF. V and J are TRBV4-1 and TRBJ2-2, with 12 nucleotides matching TRBD2. The CDR3 length is 19 residues. Germline CDR1 is MGHRA and CDR2 is YSYEKL.

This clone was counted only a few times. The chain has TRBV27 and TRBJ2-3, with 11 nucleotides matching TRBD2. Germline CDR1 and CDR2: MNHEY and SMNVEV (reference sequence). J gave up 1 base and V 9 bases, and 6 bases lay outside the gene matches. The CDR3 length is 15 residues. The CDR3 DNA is TGTGCCAGTCGGAGGGGACTAGCGGGCACAGATACGCAGTATTTT. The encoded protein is CASRRGLAGTDTQYF.

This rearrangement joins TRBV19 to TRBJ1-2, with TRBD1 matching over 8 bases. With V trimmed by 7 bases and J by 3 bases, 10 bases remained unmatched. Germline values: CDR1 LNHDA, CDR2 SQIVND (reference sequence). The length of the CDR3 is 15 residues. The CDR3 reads CASTTFRGHDYGYTF. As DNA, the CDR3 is TGTGCCAGTACCACCTTCAGGGGGCATGACTATGGCTACACCTTC. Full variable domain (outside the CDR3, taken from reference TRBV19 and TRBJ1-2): DGGITQSPKYLFRKEGQNVTLSCEQNLNHDAMYWYRQDPGQGLRLIYYSQIVNDFQKGDIAEGYSVSREKKESFPLTVTSAQKNPTAFYLCASTTFRGHDYGYTFGSGTRLTVV.

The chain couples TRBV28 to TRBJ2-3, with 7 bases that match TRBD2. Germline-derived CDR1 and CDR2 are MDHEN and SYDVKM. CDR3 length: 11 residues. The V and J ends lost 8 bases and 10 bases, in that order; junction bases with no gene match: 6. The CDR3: CASSPSGSQYF. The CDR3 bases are TGTGCCAGCTCCCCTAGCGGATCGCAGTATTTT.

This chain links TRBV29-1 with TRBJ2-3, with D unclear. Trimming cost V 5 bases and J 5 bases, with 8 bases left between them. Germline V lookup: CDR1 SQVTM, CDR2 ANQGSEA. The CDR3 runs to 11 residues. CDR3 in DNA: TGCAGCGTTCAACCGGGAGATACGCAGTATTTT. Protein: CSVQPGDTQYF.

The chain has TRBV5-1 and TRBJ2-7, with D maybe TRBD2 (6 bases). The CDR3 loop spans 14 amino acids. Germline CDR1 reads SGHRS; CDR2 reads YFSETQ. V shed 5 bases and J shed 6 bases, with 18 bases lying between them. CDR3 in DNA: TGCGCCAGCAGGCGTGGAGGGACTTATTCCGAGCAGTACTTC. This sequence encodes CASRRGGTYSEQYF.

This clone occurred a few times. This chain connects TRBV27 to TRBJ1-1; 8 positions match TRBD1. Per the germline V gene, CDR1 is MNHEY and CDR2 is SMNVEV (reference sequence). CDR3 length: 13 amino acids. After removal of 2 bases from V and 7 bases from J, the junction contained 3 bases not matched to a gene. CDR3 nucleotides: TGTGCCAGCAGTTTAGGACAGGGCGTTGAAGCTTTCTTT. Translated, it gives CASSLGQGVEAFF.

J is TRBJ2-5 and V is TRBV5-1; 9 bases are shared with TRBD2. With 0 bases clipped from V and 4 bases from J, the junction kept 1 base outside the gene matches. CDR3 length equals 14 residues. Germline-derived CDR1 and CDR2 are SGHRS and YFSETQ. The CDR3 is CASSLGLAVETQYF. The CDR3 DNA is TGCGCCAGCAGCTTGGGACTAGCGGTAGAGACCCAGTACTTC. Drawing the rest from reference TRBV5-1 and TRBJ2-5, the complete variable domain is KAGVTQTPRYLIKTRGQQVTLSCSPISGHRSVSWYQQTPGQGLQFLFEYFSETQRNKGNFPGRFSGRQFSNSRSEMNVSTLELGDSALYLCASSLGLAVETQYFGPGTRLLVL.

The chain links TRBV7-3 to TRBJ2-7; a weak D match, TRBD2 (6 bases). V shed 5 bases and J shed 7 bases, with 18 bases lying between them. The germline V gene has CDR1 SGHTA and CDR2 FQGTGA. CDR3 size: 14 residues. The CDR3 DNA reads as TGTGCCAGCAGCATTCAACCGGGAGCTGGGGAGCAGTACTTC. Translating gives CASSIQPGAGEQYF.

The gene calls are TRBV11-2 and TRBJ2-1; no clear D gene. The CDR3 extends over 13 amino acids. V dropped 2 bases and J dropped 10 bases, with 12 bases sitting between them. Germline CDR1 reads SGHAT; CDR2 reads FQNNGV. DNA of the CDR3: TGTGCCAGCAGCTTATCCCCGATTCGGGAGCAGTTCTTC. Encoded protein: CASSLSPIREQFF.

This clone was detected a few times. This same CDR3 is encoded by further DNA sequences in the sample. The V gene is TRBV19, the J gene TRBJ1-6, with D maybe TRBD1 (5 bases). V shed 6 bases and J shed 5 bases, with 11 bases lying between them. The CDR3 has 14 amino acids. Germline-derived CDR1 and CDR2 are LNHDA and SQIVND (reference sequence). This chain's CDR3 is CASSPGLNNSPLHF. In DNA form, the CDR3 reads TGTGCCAGTAGCCCGGGACTGAATAATTCACCCCTCCACTTT.

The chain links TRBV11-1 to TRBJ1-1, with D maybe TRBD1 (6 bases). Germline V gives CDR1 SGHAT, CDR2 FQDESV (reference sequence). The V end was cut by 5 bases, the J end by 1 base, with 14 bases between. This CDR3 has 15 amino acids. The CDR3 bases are TGTGCCAGCAGCGCCCGGGAGGGGGGGAACACTGAAGCTTTCTTT. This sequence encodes CASSAREGGNTEAFF.

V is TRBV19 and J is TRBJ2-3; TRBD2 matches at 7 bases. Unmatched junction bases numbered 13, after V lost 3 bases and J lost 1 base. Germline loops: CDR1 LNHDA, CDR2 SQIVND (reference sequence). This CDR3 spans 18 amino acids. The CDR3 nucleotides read TGTGCCAGTAGTATCGAGGTGGGAGGGAGGGCAGGCACAGATACGCAGTATTTT. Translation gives CASSIEVGGRAGTDTQYF. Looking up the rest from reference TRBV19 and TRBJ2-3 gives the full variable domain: DGGITQSPKYLFRKEGQNVTLSCEQNLNHDAMYWYRQDPGQGLRLIYYSQIVNDFQKGDIAEGYSVSREKKESFPLTVTSAQKNPTAFYLCASSIEVGGRAGTDTQYFGPGTRLTVL.

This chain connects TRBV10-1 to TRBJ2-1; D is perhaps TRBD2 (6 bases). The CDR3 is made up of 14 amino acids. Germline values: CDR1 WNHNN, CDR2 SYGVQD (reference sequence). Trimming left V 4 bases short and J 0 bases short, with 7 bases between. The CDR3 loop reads CASSAGSSYNEQFF. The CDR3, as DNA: TGCGCCAGCAGTGCCGGGAGCTCCTACAATGAGCAGTTCTTC.

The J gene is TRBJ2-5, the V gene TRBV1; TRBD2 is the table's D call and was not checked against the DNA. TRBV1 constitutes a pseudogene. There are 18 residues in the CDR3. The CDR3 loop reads CTSSPTTSLSQPQETQYF. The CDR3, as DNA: TGCACCAGCAGCCCAACGACTAGCCTATCCCAACCTCAAGAGACCCAGTACTTC.

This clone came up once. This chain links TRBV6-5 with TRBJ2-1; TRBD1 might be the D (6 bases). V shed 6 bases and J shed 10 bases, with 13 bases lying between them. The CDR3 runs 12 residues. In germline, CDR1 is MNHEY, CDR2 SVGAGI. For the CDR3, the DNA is TGTGCCAGCAGCGATACAGGGAGCGAGCAGTTCTTC. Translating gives CASSDTGSEQFF.

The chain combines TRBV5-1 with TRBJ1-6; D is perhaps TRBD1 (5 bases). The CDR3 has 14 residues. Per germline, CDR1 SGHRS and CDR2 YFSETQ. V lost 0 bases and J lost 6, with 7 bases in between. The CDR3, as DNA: TGCGCCAGCAGCTTGGGACAGTCTAATTCACCCCTCCACTTT. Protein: CASSLGQSNSPLHF.

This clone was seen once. This CDR3 is CSVGTGYTGELFF. The CDR3 coding sequence is TGCAGCGTTGGCACAGGGTACACCGGGGAGCTGTTTTTT. V gene TRBV29-1 combines with J gene TRBJ2-2, with TRBD1 as a possible D gene (6 bases). V was pared by 4 bases and J by 3 bases, with 9 bases between. Germline V gives CDR1 SQVTM, CDR2 ANQGSEA. This CDR3 comprises 13 residues.

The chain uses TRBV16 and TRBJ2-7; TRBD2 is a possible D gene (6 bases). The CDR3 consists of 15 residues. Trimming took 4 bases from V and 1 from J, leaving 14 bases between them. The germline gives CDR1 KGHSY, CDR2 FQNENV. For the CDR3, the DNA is TGTGCCAGCAGCCTGACGGGGGAGTCATCCTACGAGCAGTACTTC. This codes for CASSLTGESSYEQYF.

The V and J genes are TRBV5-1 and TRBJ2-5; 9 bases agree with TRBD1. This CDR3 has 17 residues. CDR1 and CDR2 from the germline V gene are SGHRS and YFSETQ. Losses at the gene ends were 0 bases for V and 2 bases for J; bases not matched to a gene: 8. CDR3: CASSLVPQGALQETQYF. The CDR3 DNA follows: TGCGCCAGCAGCTTGGTCCCACAGGGGGCTCTTCAAGAGACCCAGTACTTC. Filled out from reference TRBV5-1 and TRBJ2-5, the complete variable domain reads KAGVTQTPRYLIKTRGQQVTLSCSPISGHRSVSWYQQTPGQGLQFLFEYFSETQRNKGNFPGRFSGRQFSNSRSEMNVSTLELGDSALYLCASSLVPQGALQETQYFGPGTRLLVL.

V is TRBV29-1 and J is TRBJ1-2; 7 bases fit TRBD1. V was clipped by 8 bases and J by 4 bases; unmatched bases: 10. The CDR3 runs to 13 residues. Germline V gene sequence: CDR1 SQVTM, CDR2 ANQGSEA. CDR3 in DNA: TGCAGCACCGGCGTCACAGGGGTCTATGGCTACACCTTC. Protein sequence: CSTGVTGVYGYTF. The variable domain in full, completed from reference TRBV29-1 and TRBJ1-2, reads SAVISQKPSRDICQRGTSLTIQCQVDSQVTMMFWYRQQPGQSLTLIATANQGSEATYESGFVIDKFPISRPNLTFSTLTVSNMSPEDSSIYLCSTGVTGVYGYTFGSGTRLTVV.

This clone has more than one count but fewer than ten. The CDR3 reads CATHPGTSGPSSYNEQFF. CDR3 sequence (DNA): TGTGCCACCCACCCCGGGACTAGCGGGCCAAGCTCCTACAATGAGCAGTTCTTC. V usage is TRBV3-1 (or the pseudogene TRBV3-2) and J usage is TRBJ2-1; TRBD2 aligns across 12 bases. CDR1 and CDR2 from the germline V gene are LGHDT and YNNKEL (reference sequence). CDR3 length: 18 amino acids. V shed 10 bases, J shed 0 bases, and the junction held 13 bases outside the gene matches.

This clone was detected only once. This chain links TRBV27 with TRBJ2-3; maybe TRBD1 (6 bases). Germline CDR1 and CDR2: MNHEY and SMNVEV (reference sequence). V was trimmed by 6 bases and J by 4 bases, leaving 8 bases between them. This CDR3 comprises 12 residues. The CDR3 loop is CASSRGADTQYF. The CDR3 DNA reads TGTGCCAGCAGCAGGGGCGCAGATACGCAGTATTTT.

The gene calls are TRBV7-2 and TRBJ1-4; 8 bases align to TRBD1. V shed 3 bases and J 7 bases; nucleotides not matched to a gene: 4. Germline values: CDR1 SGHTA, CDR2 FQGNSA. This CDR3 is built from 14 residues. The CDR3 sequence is CASSFQGAGEKLFF. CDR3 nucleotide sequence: TGTGCCAGCAGCTTCCAGGGGGCGGGTGAAAAACTGTTTTTT.

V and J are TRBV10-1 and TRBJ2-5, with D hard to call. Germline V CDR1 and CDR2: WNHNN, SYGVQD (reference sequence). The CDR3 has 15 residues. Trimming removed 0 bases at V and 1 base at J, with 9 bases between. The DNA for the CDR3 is TGCGCCAGCAGTGAGTCGGGCCAGTCCCAAGAGACCCAGTACTTC. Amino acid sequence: CASSESGQSQETQYF.

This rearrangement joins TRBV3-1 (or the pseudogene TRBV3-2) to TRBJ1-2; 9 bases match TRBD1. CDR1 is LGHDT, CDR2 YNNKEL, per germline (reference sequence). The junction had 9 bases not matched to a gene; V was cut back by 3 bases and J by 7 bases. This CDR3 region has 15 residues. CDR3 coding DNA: TGTGCCAGCAGCCAGCCCCTCGACAGGGGGGGTGGCTACACCTTC. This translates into CASSQPLDRGGGYTF.